A single sample gave rise to the 25 T cell receptor beta chains below, sequenced in a study of T-cell reconstitution after alpha-beta-depleted transplantation in children. Preparing the TCRbeta library involved the use of unique molecular identifiers. From the PCR reads, TCRdb called clonotypes with MiXCR, one entry per CDR3 protein. The sample consists of some 840,000 distinct CDR3 sequences, 16% of them appearing once. The source was PBMCs, mostly from graft donor cells, collected 360 days after TCRalphabeta/CD19-depleted stem cell transplant. The source is a male patient younger than 18 who had a stem cell transplant for acute lymphoblastic leukemia, so the T cells may come from the graft donor.

For this clonotype: A much larger clone is a single base away; this may be a read error. The chain joins TRBV5-1 to TRBJ2-6, with D unresolved. The CDR3 contains 16 residues. CDR1 SGHRS and CDR2 YFSETQ come from the germline V gene. CDR3 nucleotide sequence: TGCGCCAGCAGCTTGAACCAGTTCTCTGCGGCCAACGTCCTGACTTTC. Its translation: CASSLNQFSAANVLTF.

This chain joins TRBV27 and TRBJ2-7; 11 nucleotides align to TRBD1. The CDR3 length is 14 residues. CDR1 MNHEY and CDR2 SMNVEV come from the germline V gene (reference sequence). The J segment lost 3 bases and the V segment lost 6 bases, leaving 4 bases of the junction unmatched. CDR3 sequence reads: CASRAGTGGYEQYF. The CDR3 DNA is TGTGCCAGCAGGGCCGGGACAGGGGGCTACGAGCAGTACTTC.

This sequence joins TRBV18 and TRBJ2-2; D possibly uses TRBD1 or TRBD2 (5 bases each). Germline CDR1 reads KGHSH; CDR2 reads LQKENI. CDR3 length: 16 residues. With 3 bases removed from V and 3 bases from J, the gap between germline ends came to 14 bases. The CDR3 DNA follows: TGTGCCAGCTCACCGCCCGGGACGTACGACACCGGGGAGCTGTTTTTT. Protein sequence: CASSPPGTYDTGELFF.

The rearrangement uses TRBV20-1 and TRBJ2-7; TRBD2 is a possible D gene (6 bases). V was shortened by 5 bases and J by 0 bases, with 14 bases between the two germline ends. Per germline, CDR1 DFQATT and CDR2 SNEGSKA (reference sequence). This CDR3 is 14 amino acids long. This CDR3 reads CSARPSSVSYEQYF. DNA for the CDR3: TGCAGTGCTCGCCCATCTAGCGTCTCCTACGAGCAGTACTTC.

This chain joins TRBV6-5 and TRBJ2-1; D might be TRBD1 (5 bases). This CDR3 comprises 19 residues. V gave up 4 bases and J gave up 0 bases, with 22 bases separating them. Germline V gene data show CDR1 as MNHEY and CDR2 as SVGAGI. The CDR3 coding sequence is TGTGCCAGCAGTTCCATAATGGGGCGGACGATCAACTCCTACAATGAGCAGTTCTTC. Protein product: CASSSIMGRTINSYNEQFF.

This clonotype was observed a handful of times. The rearrangement links TRBV5-1 to TRBJ2-2; D possibly matches TRBD1 or TRBD2 (5 bases each). V was clipped by 3 bases and J by 1 base, with 13 bases between them. From germline, CDR1 is SGHRS and CDR2 YFSETQ. The CDR3 length is 16 residues. CDR3 in DNA: TGCGCCAGCAGCTCCTCCGGGACGGTGAACACCGGGGAGCTGTTTTTT. Protein product: CASSSSGTVNTGELFF.

This clonotype was seen only a few times. This sequence joins TRBV23-1 and TRBJ1-4; D remains ambiguous. TRBV23-1 carries the ORF label, with uncertain function. V lost 6 bases and J 13 bases, leaving 12 bases between the germline ends. The CDR3 extends over 11 amino acids. The CDR3 bases are TGCGCCAGCAGCCCCTTTAACGGACTGTTTTTT. Its translation is CASSPFNGLFF.

This clonotype was seen repeatedly, ten times or more. V is TRBV9 and J is TRBJ2-1; 8 bases fit TRBD2. The germline V gene has CDR1 SGDLS and CDR2 YYNGEE. The junction had 13 bases not matched to a gene; V was cut back by 5 bases and J by 6 bases. CDR3 size: 16 residues. CDR3 in amino acids: CASSKLREGVGNEQFF. As DNA, the CDR3 is TGTGCCAGCAGTAAGCTCCGGGAGGGAGTGGGCAATGAGCAGTTCTTC.

The V call is TRBV20-1, the J call TRBJ2-6; possible D gene TRBD2, 5 bases. In germline, CDR1 is DFQATT, CDR2 SNEGSKA (reference sequence). Deletions cut 5 bases from V and 1 base from J, with 12 bases between. The CDR3 covers 15 residues. The CDR3 nucleotides read TGCAGTGCTCCAGTTAGGAGGTCTGGGGCCAACGTCCTGACTTTC. This sequence encodes CSAPVRRSGANVLTF.

This clonotype was seen a few times. The CDR3 spells CASKADLYGYTF. CDR3 bases: TGTGCCAGCAAGGCGGACCTCTATGGCTACACCTTC. The chain uses TRBV2 and TRBJ1-2, with D unclear. The CDR3 runs 12 residues. V lost 7 bases, J lost 4 bases, and 10 bases lay in between. Germline CDR1 SNHLY, CDR2 FYNNEI.

The chain recombines TRBV2 with TRBJ2-2; 7 bases match TRBD2. V trimming: 3 bases; J trimming: 2 bases; junction bases outside the gene matches: 9. Germline V gives CDR1 SNHLY, CDR2 FYNNEI. The CDR3 consists of 17 residues. The chain's CDR3 is CASSDPGGGINTGELFF. CDR3 coding DNA: TGTGCCAGCAGTGACCCCGGGGGAGGGATTAACACCGGGGAGCTGTTTTTT.

This clonotype occurred a few times. The chain recombines TRBV28 with TRBJ2-1; no clear D gene. Trimming left V 10 bases short and J 0 bases short, with 7 bases between. The V gene's germline CDR1 is MDHEN and CDR2 SYDVKM. The CDR3 is made up of 12 amino acids. CDR3 DNA sequence: TGTGCCACCCGGGTCTCCTACAATGAGCAGTTCTTC. Amino acids: CATRVSYNEQFF.

The chain links TRBV7-3 to TRBJ2-1; 9 positions agree with TRBD2. CDR1 SGHTA and CDR2 FQGTGA come from the germline V gene. The V and J ends lost 0 bases and 3 bases, in that order; junction bases with no gene match: 3. The CDR3 covers 16 residues. The CDR3: CASSLTLAGVYNEQFF. The CDR3 nucleotides read TGTGCCAGCAGCTTAACGTTAGCGGGAGTCTACAATGAGCAGTTCTTC. Looking up the rest from reference TRBV7-3 and TRBJ2-1 gives the full variable domain: GAGVSQTPSNKVTEKGKYVELRCDPISGHTALYWYRQSLGQGPEFLIYFQGTGAADDSGLPNDRFFAVRPEGSVSTLKIQRTERGDSAVYLCASSLTLAGVYNEQFFGPGTRLTVL.

This clonotype was recorded at least ten times. The V gene is TRBV24-1, the J gene TRBJ2-1; 7 nucleotides line up with TRBD1. Germline CDR1 is KGHDR and CDR2 is SFDVKD. V gave up 3 bases and J gave up 12 bases; unmatched junction bases: 10. The CDR3 has 14 residues. The CDR3 here is CATSDTTGTLSQFF. CDR3 DNA: TGTGCCACCAGTGATACGACAGGGACCCTGTCGCAGTTCTTC.

This clonotype was recorded a few times. The chain couples TRBV9 to TRBJ2-2, with D perhaps assigned TRBD1 or TRBD2 (6 bases each). The CDR3 length is 15 residues. CDR1 is SGDLS and CDR2 is YYNGEE in the germline V gene. V dropped 4 bases and J dropped 7 bases, with 17 bases sitting between them. The CDR3 loop reads CASSTHGGASGELFF. CDR3 in DNA: TGTGCCAGCAGCACCCACGGGGGCGCAAGCGGGGAGCTGTTTTTT. The whole variable domain, remainder taken from reference TRBV9 and TRBJ2-2, is DSGVTQTPKHLITATGQRVTLRCSPRSGDLSVYWYQQSLDQGLQFLIQYYNGEERAKGNILERFSAQQFPDLHSELNLSSLELGDSALYFCASSTHGGASGELFFGEGSRLTVL.

This chain joins TRBV7-6 and TRBJ2-7; perhaps TRBD2 as D (6 bases). This CDR3 spans 14 amino acids. Germline V gives CDR1 SGHVS, CDR2 FNYEAQ. Trimming left V 2 bases short and J 6 bases short, with 14 bases between. DNA of the CDR3: TGTGCCAGCAGCTTAAAGGAGGGAACGATCGAGCAGTACTTC. Its translation is CASSLKEGTIEQYF.

This clonotype was counted a few times. The chain uses TRBV6-5 and TRBJ2-1; the match to TRBD2 covers 8 bases. V shed 2 bases and J 3 bases; nucleotides not matched to a gene: 3. The germline V gene encodes CDR1 MNHEY and CDR2 SVGAGI. The CDR3 totals 15 residues. CDR3 amino acids: CASSYGTRNYNEQFF. The CDR3, as DNA: TGTGCCAGCAGTTACGGGACTAGGAACTACAATGAGCAGTTCTTC.

This clonotype was seen at least ten times. This chain joins TRBV20-1 and TRBJ1-5, with D unresolved. This CDR3 has 14 residues. The germline V and J ends were trimmed by 6 bases and 0 bases, with 12 bases remaining between them. Germline loops: CDR1 DFQATT, CDR2 SNEGSKA (reference sequence). The CDR3 reads CSAFWDHSNQPQHF. CDR3 DNA sequence: TGCAGTGCCTTCTGGGATCATAGCAATCAGCCCCAGCATTTT.

This clonotype appeared a few times. The CDR3 spells CASSLETGVPTLGANVLTF. CDR3 sequence (DNA): TGTGCCAGCAGCTTAGAAACAGGGGTCCCGACTCTCGGGGCCAACGTCCTGACTTTC. The chain employs TRBV7-8 and TRBJ2-6, with 7 bases fitting TRBD1. There are 19 residues in the CDR3. Germline V gives CDR1 SGHVS, CDR2 FQNEAQ. The trim removed 1 base at V and 4 bases at J, leaving 13 bases unmatched.

This clonotype occurred a few times. The chain recombines TRBV19 with TRBJ1-5, with D tentatively TRBD1 (6 bases). The CDR3 has 14 amino acids. Germline V CDR1 and CDR2: LNHDA, SQIVND (reference sequence). V was trimmed by 7 bases and J by 3 bases, leaving 13 bases between them. CDR3 amino acids: CASTPGQNNQPQHF. The CDR3 nucleotides are TGTGCCAGTACCCCCGGACAGAACAATCAGCCCCAGCATTTT.

CDR3 in amino acids: CASSLVHAENTEAFF. In DNA, the CDR3 is TGTGCCAGCAGCTTAGTGCACGCTGAGAACACTGAAGCTTTCTTT. The genes are TRBV7-9 and TRBJ1-1, with D unclear. V lost 1 base and J lost 1, with 10 bases in between. The CDR3 spans 15 residues. CDR1 and CDR2 from the germline V gene are SEHNR and FQNEAQ (reference sequence).

This clonotype was counted a few times. The chain uses TRBV27 and TRBJ1-5; perhaps TRBD1 as D (5 bases). CDR3 size: 15 residues. Germline V CDR1 and CDR2: MNHEY, SMNVEV (reference sequence). V lost 2 bases and J lost 9, with 17 bases in between. CDR3 loop: CASSLVGFGARPQHF. The CDR3 coding sequence is TGTGCCAGCAGTTTAGTAGGGTTTGGGGCCCGGCCCCAGCATTTT.

This clonotype has just a few counts. This chain connects TRBV4-1 to TRBJ2-1; 8 nucleotides match TRBD2. Germline V gives CDR1 MGHRA, CDR2 YSYEKL. The CDR3 extends over 19 amino acids. Trimming cost V 0 bases and J 8 bases; bases outside gene matches: 18. CDR3 loop: CASSQDPRGKAGVMDEQFF. Written as DNA, the CDR3 is TGCGCCAGCAGCCAAGACCCTCGGGGGAAAGCGGGAGTGATGGATGAGCAGTTCTTC.

The chain couples TRBV3-1 to TRBJ2-2, with D maybe TRBD2 (7 bases). V lost 0 bases and J 6 bases, leaving 11 bases between the germline ends. Germline-derived CDR1 and CDR2 are LGHDT and YNNKEL (reference sequence). The CDR3 extends over 15 amino acids. As DNA, the CDR3 is TGTGCCAGCAGCCAAGATCAGGGGAGGGCCGGGGAGCTGTTTTTT. Amino acid sequence: CASSQDQGRAGELFF.

This clonotype showed up just a few times. The CDR3 bases are TGTGCCAGCAGTTACTCAGGCGTGAATCAGCCCCAGCATTTT. Translation gives CASSYSGVNQPQHF. The J gene is TRBJ1-5, the V gene TRBV6-5; D call uncertain. CDR1 and CDR2 (germline): MNHEY, SVGAGI. Between the trimmed V and J ends, which lost 0 bases and 4 bases, there was a span of 7 bases. CDR3 length: 14 amino acids.